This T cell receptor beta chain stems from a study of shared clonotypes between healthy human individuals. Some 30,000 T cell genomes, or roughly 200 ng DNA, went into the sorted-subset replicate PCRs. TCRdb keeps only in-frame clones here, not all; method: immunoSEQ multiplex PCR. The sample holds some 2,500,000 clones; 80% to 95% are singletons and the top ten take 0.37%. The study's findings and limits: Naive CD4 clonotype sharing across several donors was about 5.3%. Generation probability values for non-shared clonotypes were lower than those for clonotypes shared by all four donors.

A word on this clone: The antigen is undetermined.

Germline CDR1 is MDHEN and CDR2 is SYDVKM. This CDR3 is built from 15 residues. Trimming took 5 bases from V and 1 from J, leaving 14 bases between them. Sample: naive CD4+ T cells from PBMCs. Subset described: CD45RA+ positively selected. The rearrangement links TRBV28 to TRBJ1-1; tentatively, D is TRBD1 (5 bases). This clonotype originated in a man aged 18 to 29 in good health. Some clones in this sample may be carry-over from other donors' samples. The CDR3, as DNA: TGTGCCAGCAGTCCCTTTTCTCAGGGGAACACTGAAGCTTTCTTT. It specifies CASSPFSQGNTEAFF.